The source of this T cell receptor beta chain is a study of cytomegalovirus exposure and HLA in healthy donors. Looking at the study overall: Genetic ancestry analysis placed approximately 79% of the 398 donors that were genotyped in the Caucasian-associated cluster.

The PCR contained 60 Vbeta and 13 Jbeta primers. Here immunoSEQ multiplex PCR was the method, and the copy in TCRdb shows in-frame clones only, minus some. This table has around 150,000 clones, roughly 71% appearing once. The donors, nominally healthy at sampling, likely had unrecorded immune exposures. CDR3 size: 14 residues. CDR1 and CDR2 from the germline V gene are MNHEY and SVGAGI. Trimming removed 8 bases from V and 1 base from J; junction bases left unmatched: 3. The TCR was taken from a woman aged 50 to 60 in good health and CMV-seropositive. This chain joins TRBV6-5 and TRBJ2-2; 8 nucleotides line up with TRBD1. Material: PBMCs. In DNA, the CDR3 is TGTGCCAGCGACGACAGGGGGAACACCGGGGAGCTGTTTTTT. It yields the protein CASDDRGNTGELFF.